These 19 T cell receptor beta chains share one sample of origin, sequenced in a study of blood T cell repertoires in COVID-19. The data were produced by immunoSEQ multiplex PCR, yet TCRdb's version contains in-frame clones alone and is incomplete. The sample holds over 300,000 clones, 85% to 90% seen once. Input material: PBMCs or T cells enriched from blood (not recorded which). The receptors shown here come from a woman aged 18-29 years who had recovered from COVID-19.

This chain uses TRBV27 with TRBJ2-3, with TRBD1 matching over 12 bases. CDR1 is MNHEY, CDR2 SMNVEV, per germline (reference sequence). The CDR3 consists of 15 residues. The V and J ends lost 5 bases and 6 bases, in that order; junction bases with no gene match: 6. The CDR3 sequence: CASSRDRGLGDTQYF. CDR3 sequence (DNA): TGTGCCAGCAGTAGGGACAGGGGGCTCGGGGATACGCAGTATTTT.

The count of this clone is one. The V gene is TRBV4-2, the J gene TRBJ1-5; D perhaps matches TRBD1 (5 bases). Deletions cut 0 bases from V and 4 bases from J, with 7 bases between. CDR3 length: 14 residues. CDR1 LGHNA and CDR2 YNFKEQ come from the germline V gene. This CDR3 is CASSQDRGNQPQHF. The CDR3 DNA reads TGTGCCAGCAGCCAAGATCGGGGGAATCAGCCCCAGCATTTT.

This clone appeared a single time. The chain joins TRBV6-5 to TRBJ2-5; 11 bases match TRBD1. The CDR3 totals 16 residues. Germline lookup yields CDR1 MNHEY and CDR2 SVGAGI. J was trimmed by 1 base and V by 4 bases; bases with no gene match: 5. The CDR3 sequence: CASSSGTGGFQETQYF. The CDR3 DNA is TGTGCCAGCAGTTCCGGGACAGGGGGGTTCCAAGAGACCCAGTACTTC.

The V and J genes are TRBV9 and TRBJ1-3; D uncertain. Germline V lookup: CDR1 SGDLS, CDR2 YYNGEE. The ends were cut back, 4 bases at V and 0 bases at J, with 14 bases in the middle. The CDR3 length is 16 residues. The CDR3 reads CASSPRTFSSGNTIYF. DNA of the CDR3: TGTGCCAGCAGCCCTCGGACTTTCAGCTCTGGAAACACCATATATTTT.

The genes are TRBV7-8 and TRBJ1-4; D unresolved. The length of the CDR3 is 14 residues. Germline V gene lookup returns CDR1 SGHVS and CDR2 FQNEAQ. The V and J ends lost 3 bases and 8 bases respectively, with 13 bases between them. The CDR3 spells CASSFRGSREKLFF. The CDR3 region has the DNA TGTGCCAGCAGCTTTCGGGGATCGAGGGAAAAACTGTTTTTT.

This clone was observed a few times. This chain uses TRBV4-2 with TRBJ1-2, with TRBD1 matching 9 bases. CDR3 length equals 18 residues. V dropped 2 bases and J dropped 4; count of bases not matched to a gene: 14. Germline CDR1 is LGHNA and CDR2 is YNFKEQ. The CDR3 protein is CASSQPGQGREGSYGYTF. The CDR3 DNA sequence: TGTGCCAGCAGCCAACCCGGACAGGGGAGGGAAGGAAGCTATGGCTACACCTTC.

This rearrangement joins TRBV5-1 to TRBJ2-3, with 7 bases that match TRBD1. This CDR3 region has 16 residues. Germline lookup yields CDR1 SGHRS and CDR2 YFSETQ. With V trimmed by 4 bases and J by 3 bases, 11 bases remained unmatched. CDR3 sequence reads: CASSPSWDSLTDTQYF. The CDR3 nucleotides read TGCGCCAGCAGCCCCTCGTGGGACAGCCTGACAGATACGCAGTATTTT.

The chain combines TRBV28 with TRBJ1-5; the D gene is possibly TRBD1 (5 bases). Germline lookup yields CDR1 MDHEN and CDR2 SYDVKM. CDR3 size: 13 residues. Deletions cut 3 bases from V and 4 bases from J, with 7 bases between. The CDR3 sequence is CASSFQGNQPQHF. CDR3 coding DNA: TGTGCCAGCAGTTTTCAGGGAAATCAGCCCCAGCATTTT.

The chain uses TRBV19 and TRBJ1-1; 7 bases fit TRBD1. Germline V gives CDR1 LNHDA, CDR2 SQIVND (reference sequence). V lost 5 bases and J lost 1; bases outside the gene matches: 7. The CDR3 is made up of 15 amino acids. The CDR3 reads CASSLHRTGNTEAFF. CDR3 sequence (DNA): TGTGCCAGTAGTCTTCATAGGACAGGGAACACTGAAGCTTTCTTT. Looking up the rest from reference TRBV19 and TRBJ1-1 gives the full variable domain: DGGITQSPKYLFRKEGQNVTLSCEQNLNHDAMYWYRQDPGQGLRLIYYSQIVNDFQKGDIAEGYSVSREKKESFPLTVTSAQKNPTAFYLCASSLHRTGNTEAFFGQGTRLTVV.

The rearrangement joins TRBV2 to TRBJ1-6; 9 nucleotides agree with TRBD1. Unmatched junction bases numbered 4, after V lost 5 bases and J lost 5 bases. Germline V gene sequence: CDR1 SNHLY, CDR2 FYNNEI. The CDR3 sequence is 15 residues long. As DNA, the CDR3 is TGTGCCAGCAGTTTAAGGACAGGGGATAATTCACCCCTCCACTTT. Amino acids: CASSLRTGDNSPLHF.

CDR3 sequence reads: CASRGDYGIGDTGELFF. The CDR3 region has the DNA TGCGCCAGCAGAGGGGATTATGGGATCGGCGACACCGGGGAGCTGTTTTTT. The chain employs TRBV5-1 and TRBJ2-2; perhaps TRBD1 as D (5 bases). The germline CDR1 and CDR2 sequences are SGHRS and YFSETQ. The CDR3 runs to 17 residues. The V gene lost 5 bases and the J gene lost 3 bases, with 20 bases spanning the gap.

The chain has TRBV4-1 and TRBJ2-1, with 15 nucleotides matching TRBD2. This CDR3 spans 18 amino acids. CDR1 is MGHRA, CDR2 YSYEKL, per germline. V dropped 3 bases and J dropped 12; count of bases not matched to a gene: 15. The CDR3 DNA is TGCGCCAGCAGCCAGCCCGGACTAGCGGGGGGGCCCTCCCTGCGGCAGTTCTTC. It specifies CASSQPGLAGGPSLRQFF.

Ten or more counts support this clone. The chain uses TRBV10-1 and TRBJ2-4, with TRBD1 identical over 9 bases. The CDR3 has 13 residues. CDR1 WNHNN and CDR2 SYGVQD come from the germline V gene (reference sequence). The J segment lost 5 bases and the V segment lost 5 bases, leaving 1 base of the junction unmatched. CDR3 sequence reads: CASSRDRENIQYF. CDR3 DNA sequence: TGCGCCAGCAGTCGGGACAGGGAAAACATTCAGTACTTC.

The genes are TRBV7-3 and TRBJ1-1, with D hard to call. From germline, CDR1 is SGHTA and CDR2 FQGTGA. The CDR3 has 14 residues. The V gene lost 8 bases and the J gene lost 3 bases, with 16 bases spanning the gap. CDR3 in amino acids: CASRPADGYTEAFF. Written as DNA, the CDR3 is TGTGCCAGCCGCCCAGCTGACGGGTACACTGAAGCTTTCTTT. The full variable domain, in which reference TRBV7-3 and TRBJ1-1 provide the parts outside the CDR3, is GAGVSQTPSNKVTEKGKYVELRCDPISGHTALYWYRQSLGQGPEFLIYFQGTGAADDSGLPNDRFFAVRPEGSVSTLKIQRTERGDSAVYLCASRPADGYTEAFFGQGTRLTVV.

The chain has TRBV27 and TRBJ2-7; a weak D match, TRBD2 (5 bases). The CDR3 runs to 15 residues. The V and J ends lost 3 bases and 0 bases respectively, with 12 bases between them. CDR1 MNHEY and CDR2 SMNVEV come from the germline V gene (reference sequence). CDR3 sequence: CASSFGGLSSYEQYF. CDR3 DNA sequence: TGTGCCAGCAGTTTTGGCGGGCTGAGCTCCTACGAGCAGTACTTC.

This rearrangement joins TRBV19 to TRBJ1-2; 9 bases map to TRBD1. The CDR3 loop spans 13 amino acids. The V and J ends lost 5 bases and 4 bases, in that order; junction bases with no gene match: 2. Germline V gene data show CDR1 as LNHDA and CDR2 as SQIVND (reference sequence). In DNA form, the CDR3 reads TGTGCCAGTAGTTCGGACAGGGGCTATGGCTACACCTTC. Encoded protein: CASSSDRGYGYTF.

The J gene is TRBJ2-7, the V gene TRBV11-1, with TRBD2 matching over 9 bases. J gave up 1 base and V 4 bases, and 5 bases lay outside the gene matches. From germline, CDR1 is SGHAT and CDR2 FQDESV (reference sequence). This CDR3 is 15 amino acids long. CDR3 region: CASSYTSGFSYEQYF. In DNA form, the CDR3 reads TGTGCCAGCAGCTATACTAGCGGGTTTTCCTACGAGCAGTACTTC.

A remark on this clone: The identical CDR3 is also encoded by other nucleotide sequences in the sample. Here the CDR3 reads CASSVAGGPYNEQFF. The DNA for the CDR3 is TGTGCCAGCAGCGTAGCGGGAGGGCCATACAATGAGCAGTTCTTC. V is TRBV9 and J is TRBJ2-1, with 8 bases aligning to TRBD2. This CDR3 region has 15 residues. The V gene's germline CDR1 is SGDLS and CDR2 YYNGEE. The junction had 3 bases not matched to a gene; V was cut back by 0 bases and J by 4 bases.

The genes are TRBV6-1 and TRBJ1-5; no definite D call. Trimming removed 4 bases at V and 1 base at J, with 14 bases between. In germline, CDR1 is MNHNS, CDR2 SASEGT. The CDR3 is 16 residues long. Here the CDR3 DNA reads TGTGCCAGCAGTGGTGGTGCTGACATCAGCAATCAGCCCCAGCATTTT. This sequence encodes CASSGGADISNQPQHF.